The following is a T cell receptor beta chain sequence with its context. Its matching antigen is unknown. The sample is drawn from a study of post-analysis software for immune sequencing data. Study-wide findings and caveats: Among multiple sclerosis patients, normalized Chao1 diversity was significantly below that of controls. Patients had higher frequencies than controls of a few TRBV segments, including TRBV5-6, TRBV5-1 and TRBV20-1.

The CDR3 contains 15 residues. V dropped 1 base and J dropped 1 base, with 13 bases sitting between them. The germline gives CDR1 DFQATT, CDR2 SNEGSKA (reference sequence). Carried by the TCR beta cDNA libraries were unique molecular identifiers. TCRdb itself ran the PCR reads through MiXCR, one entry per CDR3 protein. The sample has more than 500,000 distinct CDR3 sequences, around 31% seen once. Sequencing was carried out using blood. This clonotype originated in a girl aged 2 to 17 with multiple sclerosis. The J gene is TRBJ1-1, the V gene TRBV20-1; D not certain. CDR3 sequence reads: CSARALARENTEAFF. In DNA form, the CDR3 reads TGCAGTGCTAGAGCCCTCGCCCGGGAGAACACTGAAGCTTTCTTT.